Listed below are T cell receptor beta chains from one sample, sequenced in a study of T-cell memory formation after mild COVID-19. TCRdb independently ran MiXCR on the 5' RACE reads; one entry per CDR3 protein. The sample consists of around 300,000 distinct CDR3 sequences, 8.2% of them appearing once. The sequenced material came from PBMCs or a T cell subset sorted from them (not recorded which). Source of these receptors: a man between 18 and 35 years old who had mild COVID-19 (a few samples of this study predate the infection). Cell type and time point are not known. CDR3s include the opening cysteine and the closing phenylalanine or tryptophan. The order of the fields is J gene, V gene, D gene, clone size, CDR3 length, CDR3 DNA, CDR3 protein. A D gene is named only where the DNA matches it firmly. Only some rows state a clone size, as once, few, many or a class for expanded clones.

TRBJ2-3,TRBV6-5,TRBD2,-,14,TGTGCCACATCCCCTAGCGGGGTTACAGATACGCAGTATTTT,CATSPSGVTDTQYF
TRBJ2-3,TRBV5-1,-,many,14,TGCGCCAGCAGCTCCGCCCCAGGGGCAGATACGCAGTATTTT,CASSSAPGADTQYF
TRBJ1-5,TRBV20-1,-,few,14,TGCAGTGCTAGAGACATGAGGGAAAATCAGCCCCAGCATTTT,CSARDMRENQPQHF
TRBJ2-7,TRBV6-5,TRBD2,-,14,TGTGCCATTCGGAGAGCGGGGCCCAGCTACGAGCAGTACTTC,CAIRRAGPSYEQYF
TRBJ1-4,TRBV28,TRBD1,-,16,TGTGCCAGCAGTTTTTTCGGGACAGGGGTGAGCGAAAAACTGTTTTTT,CASSFFGTGVSEKLFF
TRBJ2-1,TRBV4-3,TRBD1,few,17,TGCGCCAGCAGCCAAGATTGGCCGGGACAGGGATTGAATGAGCAGTTCTTC,CASSQDWPGQGLNEQFF
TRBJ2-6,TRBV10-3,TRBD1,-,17,TGTGCCATCAGCCCGGGACAGGGGGCACCTGGGGCCAACGTCCTGACTTTC,CAISPGQGAPGANVLTF
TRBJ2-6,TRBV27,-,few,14,TGTGCCAGCACTGACAGTGGCGGGGCCAACGTCCTGACTTTC,CASTDSGGANVLTF
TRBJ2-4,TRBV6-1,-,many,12,TGTGCCACCTTCTTAGGCGAAAACATTCAGTACTTC,CATFLGENIQYF
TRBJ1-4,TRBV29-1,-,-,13,TGCAGCGTAAGACGGACGACGAGTGAAAAACTGTTTTTT,CSVRRTTSEKLFF
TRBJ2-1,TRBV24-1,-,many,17,TGTGCCACCAGTGATAAGGGGGCCGGGGGGGCTTGGAATGAGCAGTTCTTC,CATSDKGAGGAWNEQFF
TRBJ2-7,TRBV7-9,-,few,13,TGTGCCAGCAGCTGGAGTTCCGGCTACGAGCAGTACTTC,CASSWSSGYEQYF
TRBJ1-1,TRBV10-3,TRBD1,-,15,TGTGCCATCAGACGGGACAGGGGGAAAGACACTGAAGCTTTCTTT,CAIRRDRGKDTEAFF
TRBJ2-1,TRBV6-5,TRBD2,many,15,TGTGCCACTTCTTCTTTGGCGGGGGGGCGGAATGAGCAGTTCTTC,CATSSLAGGRNEQFF
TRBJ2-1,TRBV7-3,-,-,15,TGTGCCAGCAGCTTAACGAGTTTAGTTAGGAGTGAGCAGTTCTTC,CASSLTSLVRSEQFF
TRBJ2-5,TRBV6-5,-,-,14,TGTGCCAGCAGGCCAGGGAAGCGGCAAGAGACCCAGTACTTC,CASRPGKRQETQYF
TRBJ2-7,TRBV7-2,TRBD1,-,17,TGTGCCAGCAGCTTAGGGGTAGGGGGCCTGCCCCTCTACGAGCAGTACTTC,CASSLGVGGLPLYEQYF
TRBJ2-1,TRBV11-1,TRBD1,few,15,TGTGCCAGCAGCCCGACGCGGACAGGGTACAATGAGCAGTTCTTC,CASSPTRTGYNEQFF
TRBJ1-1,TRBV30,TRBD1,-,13,TGTGCCTGGAGTGAGAGACTGACAGGGGAAGCTTTCTTT,CAWSERLTGEAFF
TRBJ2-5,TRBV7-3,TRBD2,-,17,TGTGCCAGCAGCTTAGAGGGGACTAGCGTAAACCAAGAGACCCAGTACTTC,CASSLEGTSVNQETQYF
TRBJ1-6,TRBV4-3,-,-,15,TGCGCCAGCAGCCAAGAGGCCAGACTCAATTCACCCCTCCACTTT,CASSQEARLNSPLHF
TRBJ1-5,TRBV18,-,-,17,TGTGCCAGCTCACCATTCGGACAGTTGAATAGCAATCAGCCCCAGCATTTT,CASSPFGQLNSNQPQHF
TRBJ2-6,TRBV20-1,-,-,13,TGCAGTGCTAGCACAGGGCTGGCCAACGTCCTGACTTTC,CSASTGLANVLTF
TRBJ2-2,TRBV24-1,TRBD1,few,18,TGTGCCACCAGTGAGAAGCCCGGGACAGGGACTAACACCGGGGAGCTGTTTTTT,CATSEKPGTGTNTGELFF
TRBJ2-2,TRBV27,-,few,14,TGTGCCAGCAGTTCATCGGGGGTTGCCGGGGAGCTGTTTTTT,CASSSSGVAGELFF
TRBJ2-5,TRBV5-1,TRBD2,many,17,TGCGCCAGCAGCCTTCTGGGCGGGGGGGTCGGAAGAGAGACCCAGTACTTC,CASSLLGGGVGRETQYF
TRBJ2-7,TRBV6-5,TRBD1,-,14,TGTGCCAGCAGTTATTTGGACAGGACCTACGAGCAGTACTTC,CASSYLDRTYEQYF
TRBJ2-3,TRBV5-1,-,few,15,TGCGCCAGCAGCTTGGGGGTATCTAGCACAGATACGCAGTATTTT,CASSLGVSSTDTQYF
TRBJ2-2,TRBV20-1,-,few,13,TGCTCCGGAGGGAGGGGGTACACCGGGGAGCTGTTTTTT,CSGGRGYTGELFF
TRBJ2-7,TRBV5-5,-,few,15,TGTGCCAGCAGCCCCCAAAGGGCGCTCTCCTACGAGCAGTACTTC,CASSPQRALSYEQYF
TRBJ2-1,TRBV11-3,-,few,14,TGTGCCAGCAGCTTAGTGGGAGGAGTCCAAGAGCAGTTCTTC,CASSLVGGVQEQFF